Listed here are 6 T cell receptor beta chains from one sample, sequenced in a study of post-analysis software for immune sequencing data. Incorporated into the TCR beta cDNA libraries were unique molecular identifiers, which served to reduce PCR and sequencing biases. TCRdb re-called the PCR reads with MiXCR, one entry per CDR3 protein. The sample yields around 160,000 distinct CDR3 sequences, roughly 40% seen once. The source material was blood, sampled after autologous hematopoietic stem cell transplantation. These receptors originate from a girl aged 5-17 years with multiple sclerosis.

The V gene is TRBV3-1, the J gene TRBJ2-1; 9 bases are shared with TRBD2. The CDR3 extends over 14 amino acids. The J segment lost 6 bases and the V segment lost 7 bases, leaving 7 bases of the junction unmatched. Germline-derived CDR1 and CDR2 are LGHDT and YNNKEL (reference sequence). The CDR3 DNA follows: TGTGCCAGCACCCATAGCGGGAGAAGCAATGAGCAGTTCTTC. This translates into CASTHSGRSNEQFF.

CDR3 nucleotides: TGTGCCAGCAGCCAATACAACACTGAAGCTTTCTTT. It encodes CASSQYNTEAFF. The gene calls are TRBV12-3 or TRBV12-4 and TRBJ1-1; D is unresolved. CDR3 length: 12 amino acids. The ends were cut back, 6 bases at V and 2 bases at J, with 7 bases in the middle.

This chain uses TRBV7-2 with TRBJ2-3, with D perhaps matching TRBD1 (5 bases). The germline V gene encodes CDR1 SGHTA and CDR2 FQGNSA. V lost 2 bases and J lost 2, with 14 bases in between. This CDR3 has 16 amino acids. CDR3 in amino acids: CASSLTFSRVTDTQYF. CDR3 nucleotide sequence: TGTGCCAGCAGCTTAACTTTCTCCAGGGTCACAGATACGCAGTATTTT. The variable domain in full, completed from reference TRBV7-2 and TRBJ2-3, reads GAGVSQSPSNKVTEKGKDVELRCDPISGHTALYWYRQSLGQGLEFLIYFQGNSAPDKSGLPSDRFSAERTGGSVSTLTIQRTQQEDSAVYLCASSLTFSRVTDTQYFGPGTRLTVL.

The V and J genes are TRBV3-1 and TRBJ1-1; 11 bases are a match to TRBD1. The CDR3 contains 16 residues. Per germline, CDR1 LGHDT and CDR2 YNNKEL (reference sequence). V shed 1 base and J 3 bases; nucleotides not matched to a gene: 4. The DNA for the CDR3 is TGTGCCAGCAGCCAAGGGACAGGGGGCGCCTACACTGAAGCTTTCTTT. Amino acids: CASSQGTGGAYTEAFF.

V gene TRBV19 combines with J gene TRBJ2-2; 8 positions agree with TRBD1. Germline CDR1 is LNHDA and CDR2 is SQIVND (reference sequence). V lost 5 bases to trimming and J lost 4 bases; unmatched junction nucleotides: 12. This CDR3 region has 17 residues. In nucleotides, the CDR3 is TGTGCCAGTAGTTCCCTCGACAGGGGACTTTTCACCGGGGAGCTGTTTTTT. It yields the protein CASSSLDRGLFTGELFF.

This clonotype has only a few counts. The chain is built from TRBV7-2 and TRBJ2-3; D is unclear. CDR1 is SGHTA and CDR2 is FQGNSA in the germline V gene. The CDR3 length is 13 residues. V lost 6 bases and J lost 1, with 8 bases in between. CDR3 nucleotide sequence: TGTGCCAGCAGGGGTCCAGGCACAGATACGCAGTATTTT. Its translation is CASRGPGTDTQYF. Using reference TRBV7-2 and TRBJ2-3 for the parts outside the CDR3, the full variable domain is GAGVSQSPSNKVTEKGKDVELRCDPISGHTALYWYRQSLGQGLEFLIYFQGNSAPDKSGLPSDRFSAERTGGSVSTLTIQRTQQEDSAVYLCASRGPGTDTQYFGPGTRLTVL.